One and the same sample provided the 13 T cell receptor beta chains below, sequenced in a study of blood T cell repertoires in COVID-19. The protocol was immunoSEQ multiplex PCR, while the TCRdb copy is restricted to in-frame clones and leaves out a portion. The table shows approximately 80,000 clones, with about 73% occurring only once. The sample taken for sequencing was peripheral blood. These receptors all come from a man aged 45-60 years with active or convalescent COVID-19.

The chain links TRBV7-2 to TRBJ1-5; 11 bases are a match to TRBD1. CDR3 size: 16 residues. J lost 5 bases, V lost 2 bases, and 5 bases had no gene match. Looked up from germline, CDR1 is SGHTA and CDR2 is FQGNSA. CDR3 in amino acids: CASSLRGQGGHQPQHF. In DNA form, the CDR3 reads TGTGCCAGCAGCTTAAGGGGACAGGGGGGCCATCAGCCCCAGCATTTT. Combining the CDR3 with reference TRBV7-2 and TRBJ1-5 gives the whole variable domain GAGVSQSPSNKVTEKGKDVELRCDPISGHTALYWYRQSLGQGLEFLIYFQGNSAPDKSGLPSDRFSAERTGGSVSTLTIQRTQQEDSAVYLCASSLRGQGGHQPQHFGDGTRLSIL.

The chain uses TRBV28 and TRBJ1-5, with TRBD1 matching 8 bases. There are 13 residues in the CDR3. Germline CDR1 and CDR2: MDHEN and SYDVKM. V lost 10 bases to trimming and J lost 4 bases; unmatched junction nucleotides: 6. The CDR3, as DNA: TGTGCCACCCGACAGGGGCTTAATCAGCCCCAGCATTTT. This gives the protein CATRQGLNQPQHF.

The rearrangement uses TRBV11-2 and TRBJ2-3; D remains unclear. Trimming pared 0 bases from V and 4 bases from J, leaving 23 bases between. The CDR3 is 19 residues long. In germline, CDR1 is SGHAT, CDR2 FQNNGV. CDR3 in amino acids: CASSLDGPRRYYSSDTQYF. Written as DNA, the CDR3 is TGTGCCAGCAGCTTAGATGGCCCTAGGCGGTACTATTCGTCAGATACGCAGTATTTT.

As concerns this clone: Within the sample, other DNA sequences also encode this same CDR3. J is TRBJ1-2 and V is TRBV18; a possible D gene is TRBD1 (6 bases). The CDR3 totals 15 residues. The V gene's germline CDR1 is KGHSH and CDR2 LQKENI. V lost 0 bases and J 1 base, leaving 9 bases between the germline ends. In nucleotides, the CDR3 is TGTGCCAGCTCACCACCGTCAGGGGATAACTATGGCTACACCTTC. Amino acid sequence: CASSPPSGDNYGYTF.

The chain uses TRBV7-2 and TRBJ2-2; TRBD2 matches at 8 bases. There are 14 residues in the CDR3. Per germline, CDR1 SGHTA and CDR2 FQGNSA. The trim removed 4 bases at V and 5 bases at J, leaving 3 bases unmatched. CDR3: CASSSGLVTGELFF. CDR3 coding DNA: TGTGCCAGCAGCTCGGGACTAGTGACCGGGGAGCTGTTTTTT.

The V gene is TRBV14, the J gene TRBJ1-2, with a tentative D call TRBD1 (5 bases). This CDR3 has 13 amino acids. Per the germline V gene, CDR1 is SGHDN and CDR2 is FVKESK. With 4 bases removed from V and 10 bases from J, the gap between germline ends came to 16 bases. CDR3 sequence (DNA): TGTGCCAGCAGCCGTTTCCCGGGGGGAAACTACACCTTC. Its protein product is CASSRFPGGNYTF.

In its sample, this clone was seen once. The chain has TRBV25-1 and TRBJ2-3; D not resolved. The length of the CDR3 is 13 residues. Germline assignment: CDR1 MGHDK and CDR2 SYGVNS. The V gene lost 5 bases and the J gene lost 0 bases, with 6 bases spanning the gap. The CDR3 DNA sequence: TGTGCCAGCAGTCTCAGTAGCACAGATACGCAGTATTTT. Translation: CASSLSSTDTQYF.

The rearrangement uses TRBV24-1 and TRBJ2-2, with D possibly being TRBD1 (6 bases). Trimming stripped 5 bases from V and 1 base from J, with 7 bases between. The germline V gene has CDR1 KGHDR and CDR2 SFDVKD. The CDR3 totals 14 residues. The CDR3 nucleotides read TGTGCCACCAGTGTGGACAGGAACACCGGGGAGCTGTTTTTT. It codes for CATSVDRNTGELFF.

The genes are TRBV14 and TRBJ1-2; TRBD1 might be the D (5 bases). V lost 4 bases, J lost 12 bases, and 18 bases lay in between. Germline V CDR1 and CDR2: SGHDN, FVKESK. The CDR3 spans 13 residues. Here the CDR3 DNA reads TGTGCCAGCAGCCGAACACTGGACACGGTTAACACCTTC. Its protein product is CASSRTLDTVNTF.

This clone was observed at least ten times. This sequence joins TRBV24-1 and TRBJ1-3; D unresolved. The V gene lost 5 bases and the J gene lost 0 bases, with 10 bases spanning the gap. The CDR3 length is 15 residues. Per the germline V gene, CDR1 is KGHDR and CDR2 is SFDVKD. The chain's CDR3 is CATSVWPFSGNTIYF. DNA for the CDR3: TGTGCCACCAGTGTCTGGCCTTTCTCTGGAAACACCATATATTTT.

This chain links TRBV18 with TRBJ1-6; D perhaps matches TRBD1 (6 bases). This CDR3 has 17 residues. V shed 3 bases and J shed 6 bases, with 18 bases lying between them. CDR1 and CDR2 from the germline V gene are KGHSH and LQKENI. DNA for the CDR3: TGTGCCAGCTCACCCGGCATAGGGGGAACGATTAATTCACCCCTCCACTTT. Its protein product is CASSPGIGGTINSPLHF.

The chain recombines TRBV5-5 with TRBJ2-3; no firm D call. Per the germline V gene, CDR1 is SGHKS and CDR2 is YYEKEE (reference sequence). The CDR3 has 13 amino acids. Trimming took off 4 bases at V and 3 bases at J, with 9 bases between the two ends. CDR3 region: CASSKILTDTQYF. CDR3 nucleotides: TGTGCCAGCAGCAAAATCCTGACAGATACGCAGTATTTT.

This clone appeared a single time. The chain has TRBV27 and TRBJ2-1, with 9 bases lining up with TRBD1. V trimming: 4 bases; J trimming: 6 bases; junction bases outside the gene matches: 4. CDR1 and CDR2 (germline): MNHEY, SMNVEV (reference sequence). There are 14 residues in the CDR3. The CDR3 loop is CASSYDRGANEQFF. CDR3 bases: TGTGCCAGCAGTTACGACAGGGGGGCCAATGAGCAGTTCTTC.